The 20 T cell receptor beta chains below come from one sample, sequenced in a study of CD8+CD57+ T cells in acquired aplastic anemia. Investigators profiled TCR beta VDJ and CDR3 from genomic DNA template. Each CDR3 protein is one row after TCRdb ran MiXCR on the reads. This repertoire shows some 200,000 distinct CDR3 sequences, around 63% found once; its top ten account for around 32%. Sequencing was performed on sorted CD4+, CD8+, or CD8+CD57+ T cells (not recorded which) from PBMCs. These receptors were collected from a human donor in good health.

The gene calls are TRBV20-1 and TRBJ2-3; D remains unclear. Germline V gene lookup returns CDR1 DFQATT and CDR2 SNEGSKA (reference sequence). This CDR3 contains 13 residues. The CDR3 DNA reads as TGCAGAGCACCCCGAAGTAGCACAGATACGCAGTATTTT. Its protein is CRAPRSSTDTQYF.

CDR3 sequence: CASSLTGLQETQYF. The CDR3 DNA follows: TGCGCCAGCAGCTTGACGGGCTTACAAGAGACCCAGTACTTC. The chain uses TRBV5-1 and TRBJ2-5, with D unclear. The germline gives CDR1 SGHRS, CDR2 YFSETQ. With 1 base removed from V and 2 bases from J, the gap between germline ends came to 9 bases. The CDR3 length is 14 residues.

In regard to this clonotype: A read error may produce the germline difference seen at one junction end. The chain employs TRBV10-3 and TRBJ1-2; 10 bases map to TRBD1. From germline, CDR1 is ENHRY and CDR2 SYGVKD. The CDR3 is 14 residues long. Written as DNA, the CDR3 is TGTGCCGTCAGCCCACGGGACAGGGGTTATGGCTACACCTTC. This gives the protein CAVSPRDRGYGYTF.

This clonotype was detected many times. This chain connects TRBV4-2 to TRBJ2-5; 10 positions agree with TRBD1. V shed 4 bases, J shed 5 bases, and the junction held 4 bases outside the gene matches. The CDR3 extends over 14 amino acids. Germline values: CDR1 LGHNA, CDR2 YNFKEQ. Written as DNA, the CDR3 is TGTGCCAGCAGCCGCTCGGACAGGGGGGAGACCCAGTACTTC. It specifies CASSRSDRGETQYF.

In its sample, this clonotype was seen many times. The chain employs TRBV5-1 and TRBJ1-1; no firm D call. Germline CDR1 SGHRS, CDR2 YFSETQ. The CDR3 extends over 12 amino acids. V lost 4 bases and J 6 bases, leaving 10 bases between the germline ends. The CDR3 loop reads CASSEGSPEAFF. DNA of the CDR3: TGCGCCAGCAGCGAAGGGAGCCCTGAAGCTTTCTTT. Drawing the rest from reference TRBV5-1 and TRBJ1-1, the complete variable domain is KAGVTQTPRYLIKTRGQQVTLSCSPISGHRSVSWYQQTPGQGLQFLFEYFSETQRNKGNFPGRFSGRQFSNSRSEMNVSTLELGDSALYLCASSEGSPEAFFGQGTRLTVV.

DNA for the CDR3: TGTGCCAGCAGCGGAAGGGAGGGCCGACGCTATGGCTACACCTTC. It encodes CASSGREGRRYGYTF. The V and J genes are TRBV9 and TRBJ1-2; D gene ambiguous. The germline V gene encodes CDR1 SGDLS and CDR2 YYNGEE. The CDR3 is made up of 15 amino acids. V was pared by 3 bases and J by 4 bases, with 16 bases between.

The chain joins TRBV20-1 to TRBJ1-2; D perhaps matches TRBD1 (5 bases). Trimming shortened V by 3 bases and J by 3 bases, and 11 bases separated the two germline ends. Germline CDR1 DFQATT, CDR2 SNEGSKA (reference sequence). This CDR3 has 13 residues. The chain's CDR3 is CSASQGRDYGYTF. DNA for the CDR3: TGCAGTGCTAGCCAGGGACGGGACTATGGCTACACCTTC.

As DNA, the CDR3 is TGTGCCAGCAGCTTAGAATCGGGGTACAATGAGCAGTTCTTC. Protein sequence: CASSLESGYNEQFF. The V call is TRBV11-3, the J call TRBJ2-1; D may be TRBD2 (5 bases). V was clipped by 0 bases and J by 4 bases, with 7 bases between them. CDR3 length: 14 residues. From germline, CDR1 is SGHNT and CDR2 YENEEA.

The table lists this clonotype with many counts. The chain has TRBV15 and TRBJ2-3, with a possible D match to TRBD2 (6 bases). CDR1 is LNHNV, CDR2 YYDKDF, per germline (reference sequence). Trimming stripped 7 bases from V and 3 bases from J, with 20 bases between. The CDR3 spans 16 residues. This chain's CDR3 is CATTKGGSRGTDTQYF. The DNA for the CDR3 is TGTGCCACCACCAAGGGAGGATCTAGAGGGACAGATACGCAGTATTTT.

The rearrangement links TRBV29-1 to TRBJ1-1, with TRBD1 identical over 10 bases. The junction had 7 bases not matched to a gene; V was cut back by 3 bases and J by 6 bases. The CDR3 extends over 14 amino acids. The germline CDR1 and CDR2 sequences are SQVTM and ANQGSEA. DNA of the CDR3: TGCAGCGTTGATCCCGGACAGGGGGAGCCTGAAGCTTTCTTT. Its protein is CSVDPGQGEPEAFF.

The J gene is TRBJ1-6, the V gene TRBV6-1; no firm D call. V was pared by 5 bases and J by 13 bases, with 18 bases between. This CDR3 has 14 amino acids. The germline V gene encodes CDR1 MNHNS and CDR2 SASEGT. CDR3 residues: CASSYSGRSQPLHF. The CDR3 coding sequence is TGTGCCAGCAGTTACTCCGGCCGATCTCAGCCCCTCCACTTT.

The genes are TRBV7-3 and TRBJ2-2, with TRBD1 as a possible D gene (5 bases). The CDR3 has 16 amino acids. Germline lookup yields CDR1 SGHTA and CDR2 FQGTGA. Trimming took 2 bases from V and 7 from J, leaving 17 bases between them. The CDR3 sequence: CASSLATGLGVGELFF. The CDR3 DNA sequence: TGTGCCAGCAGCTTAGCTACCGGCCTAGGGGTCGGGGAGCTGTTTTTT. Looking up the rest from reference TRBV7-3 and TRBJ2-2 gives the full variable domain: GAGVSQTPSNKVTEKGKYVELRCDPISGHTALYWYRQSLGQGPEFLIYFQGTGAADDSGLPNDRFFAVRPEGSVSTLKIQRTERGDSAVYLCASSLATGLGVGELFFGEGSRLTVL.

This clonotype was found many times. The chain couples TRBV15 to TRBJ2-7; D may correspond to TRBD1 or TRBD2 (5 bases each). The germline V and J ends were trimmed by 5 bases and 1 base, with 12 bases remaining between them. This CDR3 spans 14 amino acids. Germline V CDR1 and CDR2: LNHNV, YYDKDF (reference sequence). The CDR3 DNA is TGTGCCACCAGCCTACAGGACTTATCCTACGAGCAGTACTTC. It specifies CATSLQDLSYEQYF.

This clonotype was detected only once. This chain uses TRBV7-9 with TRBJ1-5; the D is unclear. Per the germline V gene, CDR1 is SEHNR and CDR2 is FQNEAQ (reference sequence). The germline V and J ends were trimmed by 1 base and 6 bases, with 13 bases remaining between them. This CDR3 contains 15 residues. CDR3 DNA sequence: TGTGCCAGCAGCTTAGTCGGGGAATACGGTCAGCCCCAGCATTTT. It is translated as CASSLVGEYGQPQHF.

The chain employs TRBV27 and TRBJ2-7; D not resolved. Germline lookup yields CDR1 MNHEY and CDR2 SMNVEV (reference sequence). Deletions cut 3 bases from V and 2 bases from J, with 17 bases between. The CDR3 covers 16 residues. The CDR3 nucleotides read TGTGCCAGCAGTTTTAACTCCGGACCCCCGCCCTACGAGCAGTACTTC. It translates to CASSFNSGPPPYEQYF.

The sample holds many counts of this clonotype. The rearrangement links TRBV15 to TRBJ1-1, with a tentative D call TRBD1 (6 bases). Trimming removed 5 bases from V and 1 base from J, with 8 bases in between. The germline CDR1 and CDR2 sequences are LNHNV and YYDKDF (reference sequence). There are 13 residues in the CDR3. The CDR3 DNA follows: TGTGCCACCAGCGACAGGTGGAACACTGAAGCTTTCTTT. This gives the protein CATSDRWNTEAFF.

This clonotype was seen many times. CDR3 DNA sequence: TGTGCCAGCAGCTCCCGGACAGGGAGCACAGATACGCAGTATTTT. Translating gives CASSSRTGSTDTQYF. The chain employs TRBV7-9 and TRBJ2-3; 8 bases match TRBD1. The CDR3 runs 15 residues. Germline CDR1 is SEHNR and CDR2 is FQNEAQ (reference sequence). V dropped 4 bases and J dropped 0; count of bases not matched to a gene: 3.

This clonotype turned up a few times. The chain is built from TRBV27 and TRBJ2-1; D gene ambiguous. CDR1 is MNHEY and CDR2 is SMNVEV in the germline V gene (reference sequence). The V end was cut by 8 bases, the J end by 0 bases, with 8 bases between. The CDR3 has 13 residues. The CDR3 spells CASAKNSYNEQFF. CDR3 in DNA: TGTGCCAGCGCGAAGAACTCCTACAATGAGCAGTTCTTC.

The genes are TRBV20-1 and TRBJ2-7, with 8 bases aligning to TRBD2. Germline CDR1 and CDR2: DFQATT and SNEGSKA (reference sequence). The CDR3 is 14 amino acids. Trimming at V came to 0 bases and at J to 5 bases, leaving 6 bases not matched to a gene. Here the CDR3 reads CSAREEAGADEQYF. DNA for the CDR3: TGCAGTGCTAGAGAGGAAGCGGGGGCCGACGAGCAGTACTTC.

The chain links TRBV27 to TRBJ1-5; D remains ambiguous. V shed 7 bases and J shed 7 bases, with 11 bases lying between them. The CDR3 is 12 amino acids. Germline assignment: CDR1 MNHEY and CDR2 SMNVEV (reference sequence). The CDR3 nucleotides read TGTGCCAGCATCCCGGGGAGGCAGCCCCAGCATTTT. It is translated as CASIPGRQPQHF.